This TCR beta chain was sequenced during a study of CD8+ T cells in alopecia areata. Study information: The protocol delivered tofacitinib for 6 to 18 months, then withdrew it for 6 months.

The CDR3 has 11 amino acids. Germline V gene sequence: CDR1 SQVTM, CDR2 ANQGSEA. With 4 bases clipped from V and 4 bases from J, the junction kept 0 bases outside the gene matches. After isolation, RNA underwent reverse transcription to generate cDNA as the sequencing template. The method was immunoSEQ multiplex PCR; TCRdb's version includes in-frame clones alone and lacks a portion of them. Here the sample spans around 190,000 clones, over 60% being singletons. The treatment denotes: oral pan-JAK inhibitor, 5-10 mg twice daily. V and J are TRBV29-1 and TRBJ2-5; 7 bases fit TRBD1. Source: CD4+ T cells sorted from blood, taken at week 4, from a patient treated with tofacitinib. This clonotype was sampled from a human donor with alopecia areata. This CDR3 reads CSVAGGETQYF. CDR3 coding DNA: TGCAGCGTTGCAGGGGGAGAGACCCAGTACTTC. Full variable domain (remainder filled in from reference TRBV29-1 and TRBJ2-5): SAVISQKPSRDICQRGTSLTIQCQVDSQVTMMFWYRQQPGQSLTLIATANQGSEATYESGFVIDKFPISRPNLTFSTLTVSNMSPEDSSIYLCSVAGGETQYFGPGTRLLVL.